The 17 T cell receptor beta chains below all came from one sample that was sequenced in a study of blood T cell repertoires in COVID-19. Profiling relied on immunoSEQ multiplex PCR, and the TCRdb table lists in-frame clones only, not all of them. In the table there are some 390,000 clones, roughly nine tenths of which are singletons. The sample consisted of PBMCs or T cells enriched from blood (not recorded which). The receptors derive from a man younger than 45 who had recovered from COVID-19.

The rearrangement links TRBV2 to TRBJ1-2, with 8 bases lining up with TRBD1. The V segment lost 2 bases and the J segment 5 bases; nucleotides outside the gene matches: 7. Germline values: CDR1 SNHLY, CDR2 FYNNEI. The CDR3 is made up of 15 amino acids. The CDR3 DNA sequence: TGTGCCAGCAGTGAATCCCAGGGGGCAAGGTATGGCTACACCTTC. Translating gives CASSESQGARYGYTF.

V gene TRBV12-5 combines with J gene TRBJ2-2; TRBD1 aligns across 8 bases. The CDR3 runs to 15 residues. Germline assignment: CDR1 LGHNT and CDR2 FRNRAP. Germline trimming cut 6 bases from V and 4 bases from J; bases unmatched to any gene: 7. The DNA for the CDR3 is TGTGCTAGTGGACTCAGACAGGGGTCCACCGGGGAGCTGTTTTTT. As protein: CASGLRQGSTGELFF.

The CDR3 DNA reads as TGTGCCAGCAGCCCCCTACAGGGCGGCACCGGGGAGCTGTTTTTT. It translates to CASSPLQGGTGELFF. The chain joins TRBV7-2 to TRBJ2-2, with D possibly being TRBD1 (6 bases). Germline V gene data show CDR1 as SGHTA and CDR2 as FQGNSA. V gave up 5 bases and J gave up 4 bases, with 14 bases separating them. There are 15 residues in the CDR3.

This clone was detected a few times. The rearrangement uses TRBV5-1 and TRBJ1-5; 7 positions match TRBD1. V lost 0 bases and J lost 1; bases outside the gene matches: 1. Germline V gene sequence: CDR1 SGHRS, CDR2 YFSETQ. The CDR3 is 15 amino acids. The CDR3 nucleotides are TGCGCCAGCAGCTTGGAGGGGGCGAGCAATCAGCCCCAGCATTTT. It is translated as CASSLEGASNQPQHF. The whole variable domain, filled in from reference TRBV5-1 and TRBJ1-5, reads KAGVTQTPRYLIKTRGQQVTLSCSPISGHRSVSWYQQTPGQGLQFLFEYFSETQRNKGNFPGRFSGRQFSNSRSEMNVSTLELGDSALYLCASSLEGASNQPQHFGDGTRLSIL.

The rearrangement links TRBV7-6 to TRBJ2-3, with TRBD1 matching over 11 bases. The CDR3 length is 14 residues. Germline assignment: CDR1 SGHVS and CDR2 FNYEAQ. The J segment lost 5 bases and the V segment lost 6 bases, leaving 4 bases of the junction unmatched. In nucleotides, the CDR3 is TGTGCCAGCAGTCGGACAGGGGGCGGAGATACGCAGTATTTT. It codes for CASSRTGGGDTQYF.

The CDR3 DNA reads TGTGCCAGCAGCTTTCGAGGGACTAGCGGGGCTAGCACAGATACGCAGTATTTT. Protein: CASSFRGTSGASTDTQYF. The chain combines TRBV11-2 with TRBJ2-3; the match to TRBD2 covers 13 bases. In germline, CDR1 is SGHAT, CDR2 FQNNGV. The CDR3 consists of 18 residues. V was clipped by 3 bases and J by 0 bases; unmatched bases: 6.

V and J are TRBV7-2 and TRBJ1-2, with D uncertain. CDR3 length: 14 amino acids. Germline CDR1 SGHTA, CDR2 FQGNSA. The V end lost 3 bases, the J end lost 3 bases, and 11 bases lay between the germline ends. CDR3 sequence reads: CASSFQASDYGYTF. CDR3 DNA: TGTGCCAGCAGCTTCCAGGCGTCTGACTATGGCTACACCTTC.

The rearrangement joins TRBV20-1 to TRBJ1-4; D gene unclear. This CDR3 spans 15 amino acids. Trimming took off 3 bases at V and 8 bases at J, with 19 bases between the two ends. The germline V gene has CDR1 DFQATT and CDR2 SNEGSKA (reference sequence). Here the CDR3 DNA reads TGCAGTGCTAGTAGGAGGACGGCTGTACGGGAAAAACTGTTTTTT. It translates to CSASRRTAVREKLFF.

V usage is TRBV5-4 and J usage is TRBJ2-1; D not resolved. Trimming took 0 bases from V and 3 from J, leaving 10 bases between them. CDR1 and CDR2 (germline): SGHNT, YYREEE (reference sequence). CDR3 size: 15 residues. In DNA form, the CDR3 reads TGTGCCAGCAGCTTGGGTGGGCCGGTCTACAATGAGCAGTTCTTC. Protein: CASSLGGPVYNEQFF.

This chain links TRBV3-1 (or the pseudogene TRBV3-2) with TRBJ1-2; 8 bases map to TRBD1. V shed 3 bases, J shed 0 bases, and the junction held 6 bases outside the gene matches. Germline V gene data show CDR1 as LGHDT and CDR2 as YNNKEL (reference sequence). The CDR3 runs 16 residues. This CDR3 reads CASSHAGGPPNYGYTF. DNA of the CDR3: TGTGCCAGCAGCCACGCAGGGGGCCCTCCTAACTATGGCTACACCTTC.

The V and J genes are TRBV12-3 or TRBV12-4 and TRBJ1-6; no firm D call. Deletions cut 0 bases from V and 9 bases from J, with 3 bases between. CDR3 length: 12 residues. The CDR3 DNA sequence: TGTGCCAGCAGTTTAGCGCGTTCACCCCTCCACTTT. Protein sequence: CASSLARSPLHF.

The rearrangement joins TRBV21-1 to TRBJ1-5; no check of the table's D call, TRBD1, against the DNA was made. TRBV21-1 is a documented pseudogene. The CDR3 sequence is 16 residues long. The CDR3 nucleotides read TGTGCCAGCAGTAAAAGGTGGGCCGGCCTTTGTCAGCCCCAGCATTTT. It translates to CASSKRWAGLCQPQHF.

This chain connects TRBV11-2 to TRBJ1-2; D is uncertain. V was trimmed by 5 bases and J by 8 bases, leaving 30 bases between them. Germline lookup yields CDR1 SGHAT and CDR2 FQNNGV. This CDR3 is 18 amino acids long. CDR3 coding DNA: TGTGCCAGCAGCCCCCTTCGGCAGATCAGACTATCTATTAAGGGCTACACCTTC. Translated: CASSPLRQIRLSIKGYTF.

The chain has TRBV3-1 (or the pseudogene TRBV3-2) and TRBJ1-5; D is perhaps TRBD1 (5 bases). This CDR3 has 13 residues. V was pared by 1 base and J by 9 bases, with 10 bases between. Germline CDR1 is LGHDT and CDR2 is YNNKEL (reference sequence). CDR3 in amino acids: CASSQALGLPQHF. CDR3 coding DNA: TGTGCCAGCAGCCAAGCTCTGGGGCTGCCCCAGCATTTT.

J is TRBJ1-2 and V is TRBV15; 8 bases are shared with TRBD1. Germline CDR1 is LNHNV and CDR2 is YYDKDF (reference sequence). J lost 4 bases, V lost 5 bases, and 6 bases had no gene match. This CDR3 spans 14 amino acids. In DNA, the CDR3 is TGTGCCACCAGCGGAGGACAGGGTGCCTATGGCTACACCTTC. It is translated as CATSGGQGAYGYTF.

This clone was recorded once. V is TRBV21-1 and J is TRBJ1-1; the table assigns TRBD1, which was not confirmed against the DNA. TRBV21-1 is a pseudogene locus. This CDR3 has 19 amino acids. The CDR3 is CASSKDEWDRGRFSTEAFF. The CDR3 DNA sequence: TGTGCCAGCAGCAAAGACGAGTGGGACAGGGGGCGATTCTCAACTGAAGCTTTCTTT.

The CDR3 region has the DNA TGCGCCAGCAGCCAAGGATTAGCGGAAGAGACCCAGTACTTC. As protein: CASSQGLAEETQYF. The rearrangement uses TRBV4-1 and TRBJ2-5, with D possibly matching TRBD2 (6 bases). CDR1 MGHRA and CDR2 YSYEKL come from the germline V gene. V was shortened by 1 base and J by 3 bases, with 9 bases between the two germline ends. The CDR3 runs 14 residues.